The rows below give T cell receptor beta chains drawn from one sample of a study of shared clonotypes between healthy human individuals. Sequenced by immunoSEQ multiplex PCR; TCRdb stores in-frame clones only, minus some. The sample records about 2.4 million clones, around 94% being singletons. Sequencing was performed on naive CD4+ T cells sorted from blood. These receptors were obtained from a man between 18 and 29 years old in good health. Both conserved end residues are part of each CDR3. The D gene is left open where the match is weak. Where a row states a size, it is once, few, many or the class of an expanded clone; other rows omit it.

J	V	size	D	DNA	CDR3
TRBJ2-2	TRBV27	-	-	TGTGCCAGCAGTTTATGGCAGGGGAGCACCGGGGAGCTGTTTTTT	CASSLWQGSTGELFF
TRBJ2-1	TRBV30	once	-	TGTGCCTGGAGCCGACAGGTCTCCTACAATGAGCAGTTCTTC	CAWSRQVSYNEQFF
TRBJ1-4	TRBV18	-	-	TGTGCCAGCTCACCACCCGGGGGTAATGAAAAACTGTTTTTT	CASSPPGGNEKLFF
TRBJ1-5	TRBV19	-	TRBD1	TGTGCCAGTACCAAGGACAGGGCTGGTCAGCCCCAGCATTTT	CASTKDRAGQPQHF
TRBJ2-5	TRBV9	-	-	TGTGCCAGCAGCGGCGGGGTTGGAAAAGAGACCCAGTACTTC	CASSGGVGKETQYF
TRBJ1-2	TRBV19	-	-	TGTGCCAGTAGTATCCAGACGGACTATGGCTACACCTTC	CASSIQTDYGYTF
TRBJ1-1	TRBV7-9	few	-	TGTGCCAGCAGCTTAGCGGTGGGCACGGACGGTGAAGCTTTCTTT	CASSLAVGTDGEAFF
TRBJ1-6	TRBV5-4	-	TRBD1	TGTGCCAGCAGCCTGGGTACAGGGGCGACTAATTCACCCCTCCACTTT	CASSLGTGATNSPLHF
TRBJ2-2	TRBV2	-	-	TGTGCCAGCAGGTTGGAGGGCACCGGGGAGCTGTTTTTT	CASRLEGTGELFF
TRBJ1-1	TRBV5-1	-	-	TGCGCCAGCAGCCCCAATATTTTGAACACTGAAGCTTTCTTT	CASSPNILNTEAFF
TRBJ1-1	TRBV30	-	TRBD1	TGTGCCTGGAGTGCCGACGGGACAGGTTGGACTGAAGCTTTCTTT	CAWSADGTGWTEAFF
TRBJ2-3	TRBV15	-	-	TGTGCCACCAGCAGTCCCGGGGCAACAGATACGCAGTATTTT	CATSSPGATDTQYF
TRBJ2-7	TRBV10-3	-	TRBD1	TGTGCCATCAGTGAGTCGACAGGGGGCTACGAGCAGTACTTC	CAISESTGGYEQYF
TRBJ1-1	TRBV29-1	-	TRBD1	TGCAGCGTCGGGACAGGGGGGGACACTGAAGCTTTCTTT	CSVGTGGDTEAFF
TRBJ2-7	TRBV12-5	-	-	TGTGCTAGTGGTTTGGGGGACCCGGAGTCCTACGAGCAGTACTTC	CASGLGDPESYEQYF
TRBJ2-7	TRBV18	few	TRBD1	TGTGCCAGCTCACCAGGGACAGGGCGTCCCGAGCAGTACTTC	CASSPGTGRPEQYF
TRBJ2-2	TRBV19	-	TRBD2	TGTGCCAGTAGTGACCCTAGCGGGAACGGCGGGGAGCTGTTTTTT	CASSDPSGNGGELFF
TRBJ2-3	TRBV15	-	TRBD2	TGTGCCACCAGCAGAGATTTAGCGGGGGGCATCACAGATACGCAGTATTTT	CATSRDLAGGITDTQYF
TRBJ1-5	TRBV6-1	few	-	TGTGCCAGCAGGGACAGCCATCAGCCCCAGCATTTT	CASRDSHQPQHF
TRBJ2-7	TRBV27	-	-	TGTGCCAGCAGTTTAGGGACGGGGTCGGGCTCCTACGAGCAGTACTTC	CASSLGTGSGSYEQYF
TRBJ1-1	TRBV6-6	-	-	TGTGCCAGCAGTTACTTAGGGGAAGGTGGCGCTGAAGCTTTCTTT	CASSYLGEGGAEAFF
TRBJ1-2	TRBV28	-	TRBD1	TGTGCCAGCAGTTTAGCGACAGGGGGCGGCAGGGATGGCTACACCTTC	CASSLATGGGRDGYTF
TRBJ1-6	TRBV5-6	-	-	TGTGCCAGCAGCTACACAGGGCTATCCTATAATTCACCCCTCCACTTT	CASSYTGLSYNSPLHF
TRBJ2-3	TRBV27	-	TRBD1	TGTGCCAGCCGACAGGGCCGCACAGATACGCAGTATTTT	CASRQGRTDTQYF
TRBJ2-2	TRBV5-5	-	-	TGTGCCAGCAGCCCCATTCCCTCGAACACCGGGGAGCTGTTTTTT	CASSPIPSNTGELFF
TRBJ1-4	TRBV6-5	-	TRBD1	TGTGCCAGCAGTCGATCGGGACAGGGCGGGAAACTGTTTTTT	CASSRSGQGGKLFF
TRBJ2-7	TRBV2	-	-	TGTGCCAGCAGTAAAACCCCCTACGAGCAGTACTTC	CASSKTPYEQYF
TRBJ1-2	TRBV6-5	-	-	TGTGCCAGCACCGGGTCCGGCAAAGCTAACTATGGCTACACCTTC	CASTGSGKANYGYTF
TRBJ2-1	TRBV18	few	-	TGTGCCAGCTCACCACCGAGCGTCAATGAGCAGTTCTTC	CASSPPSVNEQFF
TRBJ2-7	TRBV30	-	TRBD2	TGTGCCTGGAGTGTTATTTCGACAGCGGCGGGAGGCTACGAGCAGTACTTC	CAWSVISTAAGGYEQYF
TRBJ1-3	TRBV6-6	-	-	TGTGCCAGCACCTTAAGTGGTGGAAACACCATATATTTT	CASTLSGGNTIYF
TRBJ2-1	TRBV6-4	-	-	TGTGCCAGCAGCGAACAGGGAGGCGAGCAGTTCTTC	CASSEQGGEQFF